The next 13 T cell receptor beta chains were all read from a single sample in a study of cytomegalovirus exposure and HLA in healthy donors. Primers for the PCR totalled 60 Vbeta and 13 Jbeta. Sequencing was performed with immunoSEQ multiplex PCR; in TCRdb, only in-frame clones are kept and a portion is missing. In the table there are over 75,000 clones, 82% of which are singletons. The specimen sequenced was PBMCs. The receptors derive from a man aged 25-45 years in good health and CMV-seropositive.

V is TRBV5-1 and J is TRBJ2-1, with TRBD1 matching 9 bases. The CDR3 sequence is 15 residues long. The V segment lost 5 bases and the J segment 7 bases; nucleotides outside the gene matches: 10. Germline V gene lookup returns CDR1 SGHRS and CDR2 YFSETQ. The CDR3: CASSTGTGTSNEQFF. CDR3 in DNA: TGCGCCAGCAGTACGGGGACAGGGACATCAAATGAGCAGTTCTTC.

The rearrangement uses TRBV7-8 and TRBJ1-2; 8 bases map to TRBD1. This CDR3 has 14 amino acids. In germline, CDR1 is SGHVS, CDR2 FQNEAQ. J was trimmed by 2 bases and V by 4 bases; bases with no gene match: 3. The CDR3 nucleotides are TGTGCCAGCAGCTCTGGACAGGGCAACTATGGCTACACCTTC. Protein: CASSSGQGNYGYTF. Together with reference TRBV7-8 and TRBJ1-2, the CDR3 gives the full variable domain: GAGVSQSPRYKVAKRGQDVALRCDPISGHVSLFWYQQALGQGPEFLTYFQNEAQLDKSGLPSDRFFAERPEGSVSTLKIQRTQQEDSAVYLCASSSGQGNYGYTFGSGTRLTVV.

The rearrangement links TRBV7-2 to TRBJ2-7, with 8 bases lining up with TRBD2. Per germline, CDR1 SGHTA and CDR2 FQGNSA. CDR3 size: 15 residues. Trimming removed 4 bases from V and 4 bases from J; junction bases left unmatched: 9. CDR3 in DNA: TGTGCCAGCAGCTCTAGCGGGCCCGGAGGTTACGAGCAGTACTTC. Protein sequence: CASSSSGPGGYEQYF.

The CDR3 reads CASSVGTSGRNIGEQFF. Here the CDR3 DNA reads TGTGCCAGCAGCGTAGGAACTAGCGGGAGAAATATAGGTGAGCAGTTCTTC. The chain joins TRBV9 to TRBJ2-1, with 11 bases that match TRBD2. V gave up 0 bases and J gave up 9 bases; unmatched junction bases: 11. The CDR3 contains 17 residues. Germline assignment: CDR1 SGDLS and CDR2 YYNGEE.

The V call is TRBV5-1, the J call TRBJ1-1, with 10 bases identical to TRBD1. The junction had 6 bases not matched to a gene; V was cut back by 4 bases and J by 0 bases. Germline CDR1 is SGHRS and CDR2 is YFSETQ. The CDR3 covers 16 residues. The CDR3 reads CASSRETGGMNTEAFF. CDR3 sequence (DNA): TGCGCCAGCAGCAGAGAGACAGGGGGCATGAACACTGAAGCTTTCTTT. The full variable domain, with the rest looked up from reference TRBV5-1 and TRBJ1-1, is KAGVTQTPRYLIKTRGQQVTLSCSPISGHRSVSWYQQTPGQGLQFLFEYFSETQRNKGNFPGRFSGRQFSNSRSEMNVSTLELGDSALYLCASSRETGGMNTEAFFGQGTRLTVV.

In DNA form, the CDR3 reads TGTGCCAGCAGTAAATTAGCGGGGGATCAAGAGACCCAGTACTTC. Protein product: CASSKLAGDQETQYF. The J gene is TRBJ2-5, the V gene TRBV6-1, with 9 bases lining up with TRBD2. The CDR3 runs to 15 residues. The V gene end was trimmed by 5 bases and the J gene end by 2 bases; junction bases not matched to a gene: 6. Germline V gene sequence: CDR1 MNHNS, CDR2 SASEGT.

The chain has TRBV28 and TRBJ2-3, with 15 bases identical to TRBD2. In germline, CDR1 is MDHEN, CDR2 SYDVKM. The length of the CDR3 is 16 residues. V was clipped by 6 bases and J by 5 bases; unmatched bases: 6. The CDR3 bases are TGTGCCAGCAGAAATCCGGGACTAGCGGGAGGAGATACGCAGTATTTT. Protein sequence: CASRNPGLAGGDTQYF. Filled out from reference TRBV28 and TRBJ2-3, the complete variable domain reads DVKVTQSSRYLVKRTGEKVFLECVQDMDHENMFWYRQDPGLGLRLIYFSYDVKMKEKGDIPEGYSVSREKKERFSLILESASTNQTSMYLCASRNPGLAGGDTQYFGPGTRLTVL.

The chain employs TRBV19 and TRBJ1-5, with D perhaps matching TRBD1 (6 bases). This CDR3 contains 17 residues. Germline loops: CDR1 LNHDA, CDR2 SQIVND (reference sequence). The ends were cut back, 7 bases at V and 0 bases at J, with 19 bases in the middle. CDR3 protein: CASKWGQGGGSNQPQHF. The CDR3 DNA reads TGTGCCAGTAAATGGGGCCAAGGGGGGGGTAGCAATCAGCCCCAGCATTTT.

V gene TRBV28 combines with J gene TRBJ1-5, with a possible D match to TRBD1 (6 bases). Germline values: CDR1 MDHEN, CDR2 SYDVKM. This CDR3 contains 15 residues. V shed 2 bases and J shed 7 bases, with 15 bases lying between them. CDR3 loop: CASSLGTSFNQPQHF. CDR3 in DNA: TGTGCCAGCAGTTTAGGGACAAGTTTTAACCAGCCCCAGCATTTT.

DNA for the CDR3: TGTGCCAGCAGCTTAGAGCTCGACTACGAGCAGTACTTC. Protein sequence: CASSLELDYEQYF. V usage is TRBV13 and J usage is TRBJ2-7; D gene ambiguous. The CDR3 consists of 13 residues. From germline, CDR1 is PRHDT and CDR2 FYEKMQ (reference sequence). V lost 1 base and J 3 bases, leaving 7 bases between the germline ends.

The chain uses TRBV5-4 and TRBJ2-1, with D possibly being TRBD1 (5 bases). CDR3 length equals 14 residues. CDR1 is SGHNT and CDR2 is YYREEE in the germline V gene (reference sequence). The V end was cut by 6 bases, the J end by 8 bases, with 18 bases between. The CDR3 reads CASTPGKSFDEQFF. The DNA for the CDR3 is TGTGCCAGCACCCCAGGGAAGAGTTTCGATGAGCAGTTCTTC.

The V call is TRBV9, the J call TRBJ2-7, with 8 positions matching TRBD2. Germline lookup yields CDR1 SGDLS and CDR2 YYNGEE. The CDR3 sequence is 14 residues long. V shed 0 bases and J 6 bases; nucleotides not matched to a gene: 5. CDR3 DNA sequence: TGTGCCAGCAGCGTAGACGGGAGGGCCTCCGAGCAGTACTTC. As protein: CASSVDGRASEQYF.

This chain joins TRBV7-2 and TRBJ1-1; D is undetermined. This CDR3 contains 13 residues. The V gene lost 3 bases and the J gene lost 1 base, with 6 bases spanning the gap. The germline V gene encodes CDR1 SGHTA and CDR2 FQGNSA. CDR3 region: CASSLAPNTEAFF. The CDR3 region has the DNA TGTGCCAGCAGCTTGGCCCCGAACACTGAAGCTTTCTTT.